What follows are 30 T cell receptor beta chains derived from one specimen sequenced in a study of shared clonotypes between healthy human individuals. Clones were read by immunoSEQ multiplex PCR, and TCRdb kept only the in-frame ones, dropping some. The table lists about 1.5 million clones, approximately 96% of them singletons. The sample taken for sequencing was naive CD4+ T cells sorted from blood. Subset here: CD45RA+ positively selected. These TCRs come from a man aged 25 to 40 in good health.

This clone was observed a single time. V is TRBV7-2 and J is TRBJ2-2, with D uncertain. This CDR3 spans 14 amino acids. V lost 6 bases to trimming and J lost 8 bases, with 16 bases between them. CDR1 is SGHTA, CDR2 FQGNSA, per germline. The CDR3 loop is CASRDRLPVGELFF. The DNA of the CDR3 is TGTGCCAGCAGGGACCGACTGCCAGTGGGGGAGCTGTTTTTT.

This clone was observed once. This chain links TRBV5-4 with TRBJ2-7; TRBD1 aligns across 9 bases. Germline lookup yields CDR1 SGHNT and CDR2 YYREEE (reference sequence). The CDR3 consists of 14 residues. Trimming at V came to 1 base and at J to 5 bases, leaving 4 bases not matched to a gene. The CDR3 loop is CASSLTGTGHEQYF. The DNA of the CDR3 is TGTGCCAGCAGCTTGACCGGGACAGGGCACGAGCAGTACTTC.

CDR3 loop: CASRFDRGNTEAFF. CDR3 nucleotide sequence: TGTGCCAGCAGATTTGACAGGGGGAACACTGAAGCTTTCTTT. The chain has TRBV5-5 and TRBJ1-1, with 8 bases lining up with TRBD1. Germline CDR1 SGHKS, CDR2 YYEKEE (reference sequence). Unmatched junction bases numbered 4, after V lost 5 bases and J lost 1 base. This CDR3 region has 14 residues.

With regard to this clone: At the DNA level, this CDR3 is encoded by other sequences in the same sample as well. The rearrangement joins TRBV27 to TRBJ1-2; D call uncertain. This CDR3 is built from 14 residues. V lost 0 bases and J lost 6, with 11 bases in between. Germline CDR1 and CDR2: MNHEY and SMNVEV (reference sequence). In DNA form, the CDR3 reads TGTGCCAGCAGTTTATCGTCCGGGATAGATGGCTACACCTTC. This translates into CASSLSSGIDGYTF.

The chain is built from TRBV18 and TRBJ2-7; 7 bases agree with TRBD2. Germline CDR1 KGHSH, CDR2 LQKENI. V trimming: 2 bases; J trimming: 4 bases; junction bases outside the gene matches: 2. The CDR3 has 13 amino acids. CDR3 in amino acids: CASSPFGGYEQYF. CDR3 nucleotides: TGTGCCAGCTCACCATTCGGGGGGTACGAGCAGTACTTC.

The J gene is TRBJ1-1, the V gene TRBV5-1; TRBD1 matches 10 bases. Germline CDR1 and CDR2: SGHRS and YFSETQ. The V gene end was trimmed by 4 bases and the J gene end by 2 bases; junction bases not matched to a gene: 8. This CDR3 region has 16 residues. CDR3 DNA: TGCGCCAGCAGCGCAGAGACAGGGGGCACCAACACTGAAGCTTTCTTT. Translated, it gives CASSAETGGTNTEAFF.

The chain combines TRBV10-3 with TRBJ1-5, with 12 bases identical to TRBD1. This CDR3 contains 14 residues. Germline V CDR1 and CDR2: ENHRY, SYGVKD. Losses at the gene ends were 10 bases for V and 6 bases for J; bases not matched to a gene: 7. In nucleotides, the CDR3 is TGTGCCACCAGAGGGACAGGGGGCGGTCAGCCCCAGCATTTT. Its protein product is CATRGTGGGQPQHF.

The chain recombines TRBV11-2 with TRBJ2-7; the D gene is possibly TRBD2 (5 bases). This CDR3 is 11 amino acids long. The V gene's germline CDR1 is SGHAT and CDR2 FQNNGV. V lost 5 bases and J 7 bases, leaving 9 bases between the germline ends. CDR3 DNA sequence: TGTGCCAGCAGCCATGGCGGGGAGCAGTACTTC. Its protein product is CASSHGGEQYF.

The chain combines TRBV15 with TRBJ2-7; no reliable D call. V gave up 0 bases and J gave up 3 bases, with 12 bases separating them. Germline V gene sequence: CDR1 LNHNV, CDR2 YYDKDF (reference sequence). CDR3 length: 15 amino acids. CDR3 in amino acids: CATSRDLRARYEQYF. For the CDR3, the DNA is TGTGCCACCAGCAGAGATTTAAGGGCACGCTACGAGCAGTACTTC.

This chain links TRBV4-2 with TRBJ2-5, with D hard to call. Germline V gene lookup returns CDR1 LGHNA and CDR2 YNFKEQ. Trimming took 0 bases from V and 5 from J, leaving 16 bases between them. The CDR3 spans 16 residues. CDR3 sequence: CASSQDRPTNGETQYF. In DNA, the CDR3 is TGTGCCAGCAGCCAAGACAGACCCACAAATGGGGAGACCCAGTACTTC.

The rearrangement uses TRBV27 and TRBJ2-3; D gene uncertain. The germline V and J ends were trimmed by 2 bases and 10 bases, with 10 bases remaining between them. CDR3 length: 12 amino acids. Germline CDR1 is MNHEY and CDR2 is SMNVEV (reference sequence). CDR3 DNA: TGTGCCAGCAGTTTACGAGGTTCTCCGCAGTATTTT. This sequence encodes CASSLRGSPQYF.

This chain links TRBV7-3 with TRBJ1-4; tentatively, D is TRBD1 (6 bases). The CDR3 extends over 14 amino acids. V lost 3 bases and J lost 5, with 10 bases in between. Germline V gene data show CDR1 as SGHTA and CDR2 as FQGTGA. The CDR3 sequence is CASSFDRLNEKLFF. In DNA form, the CDR3 reads TGTGCCAGCAGCTTTGACAGGCTGAATGAAAAACTGTTTTTT. The whole variable domain, remainder taken from reference TRBV7-3 and TRBJ1-4, is GAGVSQTPSNKVTEKGKYVELRCDPISGHTALYWYRQSLGQGPEFLIYFQGTGAADDSGLPNDRFFAVRPEGSVSTLKIQRTERGDSAVYLCASSFDRLNEKLFFGSGTQLSVL.

This clone was seen only a few times. This rearrangement joins TRBV25-1 to TRBJ1-5; 9 positions match TRBD1. The V gene's germline CDR1 is MGHDK and CDR2 SYGVNS. V dropped 1 base and J dropped 1; count of bases not matched to a gene: 2. The CDR3 spans 16 residues. The CDR3, as DNA: TGTGCCAGCAGTGAATTGGGGACAGGGAGCAATCAGCCCCAGCATTTT. Protein product: CASSELGTGSNQPQHF.

The genes are TRBV6-6 and TRBJ1-1; tentatively, D is TRBD1 (5 bases). This CDR3 comprises 14 residues. Per germline, CDR1 MNHNY and CDR2 SVGAGI (reference sequence). Trimming cost V 6 bases and J 5 bases, with 16 bases left between them. CDR3 sequence: CASRAEGTGTEAFF. The DNA of the CDR3 is TGTGCCAGCAGGGCCGAGGGGACGGGGACTGAAGCTTTCTTT.

The CDR3 is CAIRSTDSGANVLTF. The CDR3 bases are TGTGCCATCAGGAGCACGGACTCTGGGGCCAACGTCCTGACTTTC. The rearrangement joins TRBV10-3 to TRBJ2-6; D call uncertain. V dropped 6 bases and J dropped 0 bases, with 9 bases sitting between them. The CDR3 covers 15 residues. From germline, CDR1 is ENHRY and CDR2 SYGVKD.

The chain carries TRBV6-5 and TRBJ1-1; TRBD1 might be the D (6 bases). CDR3 size: 15 residues. The ends were cut back, 5 bases at V and 0 bases at J, with 13 bases in the middle. Germline values: CDR1 MNHEY, CDR2 SVGAGI. CDR3 residues: CASSTPGELNTEAFF. CDR3 sequence (DNA): TGTGCCAGCAGTACGCCAGGGGAGTTGAACACTGAAGCTTTCTTT.

This chain links TRBV5-1 with TRBJ1-3; no reliable D call. Between the trimmed V and J ends, which lost 2 bases and 0 bases, there was a span of 9 bases. CDR3 size: 15 residues. Germline CDR1 reads SGHRS; CDR2 reads YFSETQ. The CDR3 DNA reads TGCGCCAGCAGCTTTTCCGATCCCTCTGGAAACACCATATATTTT. This codes for CASSFSDPSGNTIYF. Complete variable domain (other parts from reference TRBV5-1 and TRBJ1-3): KAGVTQTPRYLIKTRGQQVTLSCSPISGHRSVSWYQQTPGQGLQFLFEYFSETQRNKGNFPGRFSGRQFSNSRSEMNVSTLELGDSALYLCASSFSDPSGNTIYFGEGSWLTVV.

This chain links TRBV7-2 with TRBJ1-1; the D gene is possibly TRBD1 (5 bases). Trimming took off 9 bases at V and 2 bases at J, with 13 bases between the two ends. CDR3 length: 13 residues. CDR1 is SGHTA, CDR2 FQGNSA, per germline. CDR3 amino acids: CASARGYNTEAFF. CDR3 coding DNA: TGTGCCAGTGCGAGGGGTTACAACACTGAAGCTTTCTTT. The complete variable domain, with remaining parts taken from reference TRBV7-2 and TRBJ1-1, reads GAGVSQSPSNKVTEKGKDVELRCDPISGHTALYWYRQSLGQGLEFLIYFQGNSAPDKSGLPSDRFSAERTGGSVSTLTIQRTQQEDSAVYLCASARGYNTEAFFGQGTRLTVV.

This chain connects TRBV28 to TRBJ2-7; tentative D call: TRBD2 (6 bases). Germline values: CDR1 MDHEN, CDR2 SYDVKM. The V end was cut by 6 bases, the J end by 3 bases, with 15 bases between. The CDR3 length is 14 residues. CDR3 bases: TGTGCCAGCAGGGGGGGAGGCGCGTACTACGAGCAGTACTTC. Amino acid sequence: CASRGGGAYYEQYF.

This rearrangement joins TRBV5-1 to TRBJ2-2; D may be TRBD1 (5 bases). CDR1 is SGHRS and CDR2 is YFSETQ in the germline V gene. The ends were cut back, 4 bases at V and 4 bases at J, with 11 bases in the middle. The CDR3 is 14 residues long. In nucleotides, the CDR3 is TGCGCCAGCAGCCGCGGACAAACCACCGGGGAGCTGTTTTTT. Translated, it gives CASSRGQTTGELFF.

The genes are TRBV28 and TRBJ2-1; 7 bases agree with TRBD1. Germline trimming cut 6 bases from V and 3 bases from J; bases unmatched to any gene: 5. Per the germline V gene, CDR1 is MDHEN and CDR2 is SYDVKM. This CDR3 is 14 amino acids long. The CDR3 nucleotides are TGTGCCAGCAGGGGGACAGATATCTACAATGAGCAGTTCTTC. It encodes CASRGTDIYNEQFF.

This sequence joins TRBV5-1 and TRBJ2-5, with D possibly TRBD2 on 6 matching bases. This CDR3 spans 13 amino acids. Per the germline V gene, CDR1 is SGHRS and CDR2 is YFSETQ. V lost 4 bases to trimming and J lost 1 base, with 8 bases between them. CDR3 in amino acids: CASSPEGQETQYF. The CDR3 coding sequence is TGCGCCAGCAGCCCGGAGGGCCAAGAGACCCAGTACTTC.

In its sample, this clone was seen once. This sequence joins TRBV15 and TRBJ2-4, with a weak D call TRBD2 (7 bases). Trimming stripped 3 bases from V and 0 bases from J, with 15 bases between. Per germline, CDR1 LNHNV and CDR2 YYDKDF (reference sequence). CDR3 length: 17 amino acids. CDR3 nucleotide sequence: TGTGCCACCAGCAGTCGCGGGGGCCCCCTAGCCAAAAACATTCAGTACTTC. This codes for CATSSRGGPLAKNIQYF.

The CDR3: CASSLWASGSTGELFF. The CDR3 DNA sequence: TGTGCCAGCAGCTTATGGGCTAGCGGTTCCACCGGGGAGCTGTTTTTT. This chain joins TRBV7-2 and TRBJ2-2, with 7 bases aligning to TRBD2. V shed 2 bases and J 4 bases; nucleotides not matched to a gene: 7. The CDR3 is 16 amino acids. Germline V gene data show CDR1 as SGHTA and CDR2 as FQGNSA. Supplemented by reference TRBV7-2 and TRBJ2-2, the full variable domain reads GAGVSQSPSNKVTEKGKDVELRCDPISGHTALYWYRQSLGQGLEFLIYFQGNSAPDKSGLPSDRFSAERTGGSVSTLTIQRTQQEDSAVYLCASSLWASGSTGELFFGEGSRLTVL.

The rearrangement links TRBV9 to TRBJ2-5, with 13 nucleotides matching TRBD2. V gave up 3 bases and J gave up 3 bases; unmatched junction bases: 14. CDR3 length equals 19 residues. Germline V gives CDR1 SGDLS, CDR2 YYNGEE. The CDR3 DNA reads as TGTGCCAGCAGCGGACTGATCCCAGGGGGACTAGCGGGAAAAGAGACCCAGTACTTC. It translates to CASSGLIPGGLAGKETQYF.

This rearrangement joins TRBV29-1 to TRBJ2-1; the D gene is possibly TRBD2 (6 bases). V gave up 4 bases and J gave up 0 bases, with 16 bases separating them. Germline loops: CDR1 SQVTM, CDR2 ANQGSEA. This CDR3 spans 16 amino acids. The CDR3 protein is CSVVGSGESSYNEQFF. The CDR3 region has the DNA TGCAGCGTTGTAGGTAGCGGTGAAAGCTCCTACAATGAGCAGTTCTTC.

V and J are TRBV29-1 and TRBJ1-2; D might be TRBD1 (5 bases). The CDR3 spans 12 residues. Trimming stripped 5 bases from V and 4 bases from J, with 11 bases between. Germline-derived CDR1 and CDR2 are SQVTM and ANQGSEA. CDR3 in amino acids: CSVQRQSYGYTF. CDR3 nucleotides: TGCAGCGTTCAACGACAGAGCTATGGCTACACCTTC. Together with reference TRBV29-1 and TRBJ1-2, the CDR3 gives the full variable domain: SAVISQKPSRDICQRGTSLTIQCQVDSQVTMMFWYRQQPGQSLTLIATANQGSEATYESGFVIDKFPISRPNLTFSTLTVSNMSPEDSSIYLCSVQRQSYGYTFGSGTRLTVV.

Comment on this clone: This sample also contains other DNA sequences that code for the same CDR3. V gene TRBV15 combines with J gene TRBJ1-3; D is undetermined. The CDR3 totals 14 residues. Germline CDR1 is LNHNV and CDR2 is YYDKDF (reference sequence). Trimming pared 0 bases from V and 0 bases from J, leaving 3 bases between. In DNA form, the CDR3 reads TGTGCCACCAGCAGAGACAACTCTGGAAACACCATATATTTT. It yields the protein CATSRDNSGNTIYF.

The J gene is TRBJ2-5, the V gene TRBV2, with 7 bases identical to TRBD2. The germline V gene encodes CDR1 SNHLY and CDR2 FYNNEI. V lost 8 bases to trimming and J lost 4 bases; unmatched junction nucleotides: 7. This CDR3 has 13 residues. The CDR3, as DNA: TGTGCCAGCGGTCCGGGGAGGGGAGAGACCCAGTACTTC. Translated, it gives CASGPGRGETQYF.

The chain is built from TRBV11-2 and TRBJ2-7; TRBD1 is a possible D gene (6 bases). The V gene's germline CDR1 is SGHAT and CDR2 FQNNGV. The CDR3 contains 12 residues. The V and J ends lost 5 bases and 11 bases respectively, with 16 bases between them. In DNA, the CDR3 is TGTGCCAGCAGCACCCGGACAGCTCAAGAGTACTTC. It yields the protein CASSTRTAQEYF.